The 22 T cell receptor beta chains listed next were all sequenced from one sample in a study of T cell repertoires in cytomegalovirus infection. TCRdb redid the calling of the reads with MiXCR, one entry per CDR3 protein. The sample includes about 500,000 distinct CDR3 sequences, 33% of them seen just once. Their specific antigens are unknown. The specimen was cultured PBMCs, collected from culture after CMV antigen stimulation. These receptors were obtained from a human donor in good health (CMV status not recorded). Some clones in this sample may be carry-over from other donors' samples.

In this sample, this clonotype turned up a few times. The genes are TRBV6-1 and TRBJ1-1; 8 nucleotides line up with TRBD1. This CDR3 comprises 15 residues. CDR1 is MNHNS and CDR2 is SASEGT in the germline V gene. V lost 6 bases and J lost 4; bases outside the gene matches: 10. This chain's CDR3 is CASRRQGTLATEAFF. In DNA form, the CDR3 reads TGTGCCAGCAGGAGACAGGGGACATTGGCCACTGAAGCTTTCTTT.

CDR3 residues: CASSFPGGLKTQYF. The DNA for the CDR3 is TGTGCCAGCAGTTTCCCAGGGGGGCTGAAGACCCAGTACTTC. This chain uses TRBV6-2 or TRBV6-3 with TRBJ2-5; D may be TRBD1 (7 bases). V was pared by 4 bases and J by 6 bases, with 15 bases between. This CDR3 is 14 amino acids long. Per germline, CDR1 MNHEY and CDR2 SVGEGT.

This clonotype was counted a few times. This chain uses TRBV11-3 with TRBJ2-3; D is perhaps TRBD1 or TRBD2 (5 bases each). The CDR3 covers 15 residues. Germline V gives CDR1 SGHNT, CDR2 YENEEA. V lost 3 bases to trimming and J lost 1 base, with 11 bases between them. The CDR3 DNA reads as TGTGCCAGCAGCTTCGCAGGGAGCGGCACAGATACGCAGTATTTT. Translation gives CASSFAGSGTDTQYF.

The chain recombines TRBV9 with TRBJ2-3, with a tentative D call TRBD2 (5 bases). This CDR3 comprises 14 residues. Germline CDR1 SGDLS, CDR2 YYNGEE. The germline V and J ends were trimmed by 3 bases and 6 bases, with 14 bases remaining between them. CDR3 sequence (DNA): TGTGCCAGCAGCGCGGACTGGACTGGGGATACGCAGTATTTT. This codes for CASSADWTGDTQYF.

To note about this clonotype: A read error may account for a junction end that differs from germline. The rearrangement links TRBV19 to TRBJ1-1, with D hard to call. This CDR3 is 14 amino acids long. The germline CDR1 and CDR2 sequences are LNHDA and SQIVND (reference sequence). The CDR3 DNA reads TGTGCCAGTAGTGTAGACATAATGGACACTGAAGCTTTCTTT. Translating gives CASSVDIMDTEAFF.

The sample holds many counts of this clonotype. The chain carries TRBV7-2 and TRBJ2-7; TRBD1 agrees at 7 bases. From germline, CDR1 is SGHTA and CDR2 FQGNSA. V lost 5 bases to trimming and J lost 3 bases; unmatched junction nucleotides: 10. There are 15 residues in the CDR3. CDR3 sequence: CASSTSGQKDYEQYF. As DNA, the CDR3 is TGTGCCAGCAGCACGTCGGGACAGAAAGACTACGAGCAGTACTTC.

The V call is TRBV30, the J call TRBJ1-2; the D gene is possibly TRBD1 (6 bases). The CDR3 is made up of 11 amino acids. From germline, CDR1 is GTSNPN and CDR2 SVGIG (reference sequence). V lost 2 bases and J 5 bases, leaving 6 bases between the germline ends. CDR3 in amino acids: CAWSTGYGYTF. Written as DNA, the CDR3 is TGTGCCTGGAGTACAGGGTATGGCTACACCTTC.

This clonotype was recorded only once. V usage is TRBV4-2 and J usage is TRBJ2-7; D tentatively reads TRBD1 or TRBD2 (6 bases each). Germline V CDR1 and CDR2: LGHNA, YNFKEQ. Trimming took 0 bases from V and 2 from J, leaving 11 bases between them. There are 15 residues in the CDR3. CDR3 DNA: TGTGCCAGCAGCCAAGATAACGGGGGCGCCTACGAGCAGTACTTC. Its protein is CASSQDNGGAYEQYF.

This clonotype showed up just a few times. The chain is built from TRBV7-2 and TRBJ2-7; a possible D gene is TRBD2 (5 bases). V lost 6 bases and J lost 4, with 28 bases in between. In germline, CDR1 is SGHTA, CDR2 FQGNSA. The CDR3 consists of 18 residues. CDR3 region: CASRILGGRLDLCYEQYV. The DNA for the CDR3 is TGTGCCAGCAGAATATTAGGAGGCCGATTGGACCTATGTTACGAGCAGTACGTC.

This chain joins TRBV18 and TRBJ2-3; D is unclear. Per the germline V gene, CDR1 is KGHSH and CDR2 is LQKENI. The V end was cut by 2 bases, the J end by 4 bases, with 7 bases between. CDR3 length: 13 amino acids. DNA for the CDR3: TGTGCCAGCTCACCAGACCCCCCAGATACGCAGTATTTT. Its translation: CASSPDPPDTQYF.

The chain is built from TRBV29-1 and TRBJ2-1; the match to TRBD1 covers 7 bases. This CDR3 contains 17 residues. The V gene end was trimmed by 5 bases and the J gene end by 2 bases; junction bases not matched to a gene: 15. The germline gives CDR1 SQVTM, CDR2 ANQGSEA. The CDR3 DNA reads as TGCAGCGTTCCCGGGACAGACCACGTACCCACCTACAATGAGCAGTTCTTC. It encodes CSVPGTDHVPTYNEQFF.

This clonotype has just a few counts. This rearrangement joins TRBV19 to TRBJ2-7, with D tentatively TRBD2 (6 bases). The CDR3 runs 15 residues. Germline lookup yields CDR1 LNHDA and CDR2 SQIVND (reference sequence). V was pared by 3 bases and J by 1 base, with 13 bases between. DNA of the CDR3: TGTGCCAGTAGTATCTGGAGGGCACAATCCTACGAGCAGTACTTC. It codes for CASSIWRAQSYEQYF.

The V call is TRBV7-2, the J call TRBJ2-1, with TRBD2 matching 13 bases. Germline assignment: CDR1 SGHTA and CDR2 FQGNSA. V lost 5 bases, J lost 6 bases, and 10 bases stayed unmatched. CDR3 length: 17 amino acids. The chain's CDR3 is CASSPAITSGRGNEQFF. The CDR3 DNA is TGTGCCAGCAGCCCGGCCATCACTAGCGGGAGGGGCAATGAGCAGTTCTTC.

This clonotype showed up many times. The V and J genes are TRBV7-2 and TRBJ2-5, with 11 bases aligning to TRBD2. CDR3 size: 15 residues. J was trimmed by 4 bases and V by 1 base; bases with no gene match: 2. Germline CDR1 SGHTA, CDR2 FQGNSA. The CDR3 bases are TGTGCCAGCAGCTTAGGTCTAGCGGGAGGAGAGACCCAGTACTTC. This gives the protein CASSLGLAGGETQYF.

This sequence joins TRBV2 and TRBJ2-7; D may correspond to TRBD1 or TRBD2 (6 bases each). Looked up from germline, CDR1 is SNHLY and CDR2 is FYNNEI. V dropped 8 bases and J dropped 2 bases, with 16 bases sitting between them. The CDR3 length is 14 residues. The CDR3 DNA follows: TGTGCCAGCGCTAGTGAGGGGGGAGCCTACGAGCAGTACGTC. This gives the protein CASASEGGAYEQYV.

This clonotype has just a few counts. V is TRBV7-2 and J is TRBJ1-5, with D uncertain. The CDR3 is 15 amino acids. Trimming cost V 0 bases and J 1 base, with 7 bases left between them. Per germline, CDR1 SGHTA and CDR2 FQGNSA. As DNA, the CDR3 is TGTGCCAGCAGCTTAGCGCGAGGGAGCAATCAGCCCCAGCATTTT. It translates to CASSLARGSNQPQHF.

The chain couples TRBV7-6 to TRBJ2-4; 10 bases match TRBD2. Germline assignment: CDR1 SGHVS and CDR2 FNYEAQ. The CDR3 spans 16 residues. Germline trimming cut 2 bases from V and 9 bases from J; bases unmatched to any gene: 10. CDR3: CASSLFLAGATGIQYF. The CDR3 DNA follows: TGTGCCAGCAGCTTATTTCTAGCGGGAGCTACAGGCATTCAGTACTTC.

The chain carries TRBV7-9 and TRBJ1-4, with D unresolved. The CDR3 covers 16 residues. CDR1 is SEHNR and CDR2 is FQNEAQ in the germline V gene (reference sequence). Between the trimmed V and J ends, which lost 4 bases and 7 bases, there was a span of 19 bases. The CDR3 coding sequence is TGTGCCAGCAGCTCAGAGGAGAAGGGATTTAGTGAAAAACTGTTTTTT. Its translation is CASSSEEKGFSEKLFF. The full variable domain, rest sourced from reference TRBV7-9 and TRBJ1-4, is DTGVSQNPRHKITKRGQNVTFRCDPISEHNRLYWYRQTLGQGPEFLTYFQNEAQLEKSRLLSDRFSAERPKGSFSTLEIQRTEQGDSAMYLCASSSEEKGFSEKLFFGSGTQLSVL.

This chain uses TRBV4-1 with TRBJ2-7; D perhaps matches TRBD2 (6 bases). V lost 2 bases and J lost 7, with 12 bases in between. Looked up from germline, CDR1 is MGHRA and CDR2 is YSYEKL. This CDR3 comprises 13 residues. The CDR3 sequence: CASSQPGRAEQYF. In DNA, the CDR3 is TGCGCCAGCAGCCAACCCGGGAGAGCTGAGCAGTACTTC.

This clonotype was seen more than once but under ten times. The chain carries TRBV14 and TRBJ1-1, with a tentative D call TRBD1 (5 bases). Trimming cost V 0 bases and J 2 bases, with 13 bases left between them. Germline V gene sequence: CDR1 SGHDN, CDR2 FVKESK. The CDR3 loop spans 16 amino acids. The CDR3 protein is CASSQDLLGANTEAFF. The CDR3 bases are TGTGCCAGCAGCCAAGATCTGCTAGGGGCTAACACTGAAGCTTTCTTT.

The genes are TRBV6-2 or TRBV6-3 and TRBJ1-1; D possibly corresponds to TRBD1 (6 bases). Trimming removed 7 bases at V and 1 base at J, with 10 bases between. Per the germline V gene, CDR1 is MNHEY and CDR2 is SVGEGT. The CDR3 is 13 residues long. The CDR3 coding sequence is TGTGCCAGCATTGGACAGACGAACACTGAAGCTTTCTTT. Translation gives CASIGQTNTEAFF.

The chain recombines TRBV7-2 with TRBJ1-5, with a weak D call TRBD1 (5 bases). The V end was cut by 8 bases, the J end by 5 bases, with 16 bases between. Per germline, CDR1 SGHTA and CDR2 FQGNSA. The CDR3 is 14 amino acids. Here the CDR3 reads CASAWGWGDQPQHF. The DNA for the CDR3 is TGTGCCAGCGCGTGGGGGTGGGGGGATCAGCCCCAGCATTTT.